This T cell receptor (beta chain) originates from a study of blood T cell repertoires in COVID-19. In the source study's methods: Amplification of reference gene primers provided the estimated nucleated cell counts. Repertoires were generated with immunoSEQ multiplex PCR, while TCRdb's copy carries only in-frame clones and drops some. For V, J and clone size, that table is used; D and trimming come from the DNA. This sample carries 150,000 to 200,000 clones, around 90% of them seen once, and the ten largest clones take 6.7%. The germline gives CDR1 SGDLS, CDR2 YYNGEE. Trimming left V 2 bases short and J 8 bases short, with 11 bases between. The length of the CDR3 is 14 residues.

The receptor was isolated from a man aged 40-50 years with acute or convalescent COVID-19. The chain uses TRBV9 and TRBJ1-6; no firm D call. Sequencing was done on a sample of peripheral blood. The CDR3 sequence is CASSVARQDSPLHF. The CDR3 DNA is TGTGCCAGCAGCGTGGCCAGGCAGGATTCACCCCTCCACTTT.